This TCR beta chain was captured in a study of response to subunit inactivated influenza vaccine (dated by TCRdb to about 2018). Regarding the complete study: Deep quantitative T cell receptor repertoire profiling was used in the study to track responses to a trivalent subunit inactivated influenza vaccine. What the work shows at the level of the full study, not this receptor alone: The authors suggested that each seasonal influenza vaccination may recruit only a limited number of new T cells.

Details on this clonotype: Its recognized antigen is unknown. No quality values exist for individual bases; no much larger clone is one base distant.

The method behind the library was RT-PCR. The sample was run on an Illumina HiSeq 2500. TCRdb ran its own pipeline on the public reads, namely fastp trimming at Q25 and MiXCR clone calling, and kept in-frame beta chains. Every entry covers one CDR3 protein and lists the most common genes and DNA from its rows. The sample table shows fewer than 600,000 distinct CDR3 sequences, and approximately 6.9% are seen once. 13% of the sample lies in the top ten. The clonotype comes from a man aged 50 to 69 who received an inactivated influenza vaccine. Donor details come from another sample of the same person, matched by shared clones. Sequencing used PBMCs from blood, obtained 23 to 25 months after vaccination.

CDR3 protein: CAISRVEVDTQYF. The nucleotides read TGTGCCATCAGTAGGGTGGAGGTAGATACGCAGTATTTT. The chain couples TRBV10-3 to TRBJ2-3; TRBD2 is a possible D gene, resting on 5 matching bases. Relative to germline, V is 5 bases shorter and J is 5 bases shorter, with 11 bases between their ends. From the germline V gene, CDR1 is ENHRY and CDR2 is SYGVKD. Taken from cysteine to phenylalanine, the CDR3 has 13 residues. This entry keeps only the CDR3 DNA: 39 bases, framed from base 1.